The following is a T cell receptor (beta chain) sequence with its context. Its target is not known. This record comes from a study of blood T cells in healthy people across ages. General study points: A strong correlation was seen between TCR beta diversity and naive T cell percentage.

Combining a sample-barcoded 5' primer with a J-beta primer mix, a second PCR ran for roughly 7 to 11 cycles. The template-switch adaptor was a 5' adaptor with 12 random nucleotides. It tagged each cDNA molecule. TCRdb re-analysed the 5' RACE reads in MiXCR, keeping a single row per CDR3 protein. The sample holds roughly 1,500,000 distinct CDR3 sequences, 42% seen once. The CDR3 is 15 amino acids. The germline V gene has CDR1 SGHKS and CDR2 YYEKEE (reference sequence). V gave up 4 bases and J gave up 2 bases; unmatched junction bases: 9. The receptor comes from a woman between 18 and 29 years old in good health. The sequenced material came from blood. The V gene is TRBV5-5, the J gene TRBJ2-7; 7 nucleotides line up with TRBD1. The CDR3 DNA is TGTGCCAGCAGCCTGGCGACAGGGAATCCCTACGAGCAGTACTTC. Translating it yields CASSLATGNPYEQYF.